Shown below are 30 T cell receptor beta chains from a single sample sequenced in a study of T cell responses to AZD1222 COVID-19 vaccine (dated by TCRdb to the early 2020s). The sample's time point label, decoded: sample from adult after SARS-CoV-2 infection, after symptom onset. Libraries were made using the immunoSEQ multiplex PCR assay. TCRdb limited this immuneACCESS table to in-frame rearrangements with V and J called. A share of clones is missing; checked studies link under half to unresolved V genes, and the rest is unexplained. The sample includes just over 150,000 clones, with 75% to 90% observed a single time. The ten largest clones capture 5.5% to 8.5% of the sample. The sample in question was peripheral blood, obtained after recovery from COVID-19. These receptors were collected from an adult who had recovered from COVID-19.

The chain has TRBV4-1 and TRBJ1-1; maybe TRBD1 (5 bases). This CDR3 spans 14 amino acids. CDR1 and CDR2 (germline): MGHRA, YSYEKL. The ends were cut back, 8 bases at V and 1 base at J, with 14 bases in the middle. The CDR3 region is CASRGVLRNTEAFF. The DNA for the CDR3 is TGCGCCAGCCGAGGGGTCCTACGGAACACTGAAGCTTTCTTT.

This rearrangement joins TRBV29-1 to TRBJ2-2, with a weak D call TRBD1 (6 bases). The germline gives CDR1 SQVTM, CDR2 ANQGSEA. This CDR3 has 16 residues. V lost 4 bases and J lost 6, with 21 bases in between. CDR3 sequence (DNA): TGCAGCGTTGGAAGACTCAGGGGAAAGGGGGCCGGGGAGCTGTTTTTT. Translation gives CSVGRLRGKGAGELFF.

The rearrangement uses TRBV18 and TRBJ2-1; D might be TRBD1 (5 bases). CDR3 length: 13 residues. V lost 1 base, J lost 5 bases, and 6 bases lay in between. CDR1 and CDR2 (germline): KGHSH, LQKENI. DNA for the CDR3: TGTGCCAGCTCACCACGACAGAACAATGAGCAGTTCTTC. Its protein product is CASSPRQNNEQFF.

This chain uses TRBV7-2 with TRBJ1-5, with 7 bases fitting TRBD1. Losses at the gene ends were 3 bases for V and 7 bases for J; bases not matched to a gene: 15. CDR3 length: 17 residues. The V gene's germline CDR1 is SGHTA and CDR2 FQGNSA. For the CDR3, the DNA is TGTGCCAGCAGCTTGGTAGGAACAGGGGAGTCCAGGCAGCCCCAGCATTTT. Amino acids: CASSLVGTGESRQPQHF.

This chain joins TRBV19 and TRBJ2-2, with D perhaps TRBD1 (6 bases). This CDR3 comprises 16 residues. Germline CDR1 and CDR2: LNHDA and SQIVND (reference sequence). V was trimmed by 6 bases and J by 5 bases, leaving 19 bases between them. CDR3 loop: CASRRDRAQGTGELFF. The CDR3 nucleotides are TGTGCCAGTAGGAGAGACCGGGCCCAGGGGACCGGGGAGCTGTTTTTT.

The chain carries TRBV4-3 and TRBJ1-4, with D possibly being TRBD1 (5 bases). The V gene lost 4 bases and the J gene lost 3 bases, with 12 bases spanning the gap. Germline V gene sequence: CDR1 LGHNA, CDR2 YSLEER. The CDR3 is 15 amino acids. CDR3 nucleotide sequence: TGCGCCAGCAGCCCTCAGGGACCCCCTAATGAAAAACTGTTTTTT. Translated, it gives CASSPQGPPNEKLFF.

This chain joins TRBV7-8 and TRBJ2-3; 12 nucleotides align to TRBD2. In germline, CDR1 is SGHVS, CDR2 FQNEAQ. This CDR3 has 17 residues. The V gene end was trimmed by 5 bases and the J gene end by 5 bases; junction bases not matched to a gene: 11. Here the CDR3 DNA reads TGTGCCAGCAGCCGAGGTACTAGCGGGGGGCCTGGAGATACGCAGTATTTT. Encoded protein: CASSRGTSGGPGDTQYF.

This clone was picked up a small number of times. V usage is TRBV6-2 or TRBV6-3 and J usage is TRBJ2-7, with 10 bases identical to TRBD2. Germline assignment: CDR1 MNHEY and CDR2 SVGEGT. The J segment lost 1 base and the V segment lost 4 bases, leaving 4 bases of the junction unmatched. There are 15 residues in the CDR3. The DNA for the CDR3 is TGTGCCAGCAGTTTAAGACTAGCGGGTTCCTACGAGCAGTACTTC. Translation gives CASSLRLAGSYEQYF.

The chain employs TRBV19 and TRBJ2-7; 7 positions agree with TRBD1. Germline V gives CDR1 LNHDA, CDR2 SQIVND (reference sequence). The junction had 9 bases not matched to a gene; V was cut back by 4 bases and J by 3 bases. This CDR3 spans 15 amino acids. The DNA of the CDR3 is TGTGCCAGTAGTACGAGGACAGGCGGAGACTACGAGCAGTACTTC. Protein sequence: CASSTRTGGDYEQYF.

This chain connects TRBV7-9 to TRBJ2-7; 10 bases are shared with TRBD2. Trimming cost V 5 bases and J 9 bases; bases outside gene matches: 16. CDR3 size: 16 residues. Germline V CDR1 and CDR2: SEHNR, FQNEAQ (reference sequence). The chain's CDR3 is CASSPKTSGSSPRQYF. The CDR3 DNA follows: TGTGCCAGCAGCCCAAAGACTAGCGGGTCATCTCCGAGGCAGTACTTC.

The J gene is TRBJ1-1, the V gene TRBV6-5, with 7 bases identical to TRBD1. The CDR3 is 14 amino acids. With V trimmed by 2 bases and J by 3 bases, 3 bases remained unmatched. CDR1 and CDR2 from the germline V gene are MNHEY and SVGAGI. For the CDR3, the DNA is TGTGCCAGCAGTTACAGGGGGCGGGACACTGAAGCTTTCTTT. Amino acids: CASSYRGRDTEAFF.

This clone was seen just once. The chain's CDR3 is CASSQSVTLRGSNQPQHF. DNA for the CDR3: TGCGCCAGCAGTCAATCAGTGACTCTTCGGGGAAGCAATCAGCCCCAGCATTTT. This chain connects TRBV23-1 to TRBJ1-5; D unresolved. TRBV23-1 is treated as an ORF (open reading frame) with a function not yet certain. The CDR3 consists of 18 residues. Trimming removed 0 bases from V and 1 base from J, with 16 bases in between.

The chain links TRBV5-6 to TRBJ1-1; possibly TRBD1 for D (6 bases). V lost 3 bases and J lost 5, with 20 bases in between. CDR1 is SGHDT, CDR2 YYEEEE, per germline. CDR3 length: 16 amino acids. CDR3 amino acids: CASSSGARARRTEAFF. The CDR3 nucleotides are TGTGCCAGCAGCTCAGGGGCCAGGGCCCGACGGACTGAAGCTTTCTTT. Variable domain in full (rest from reference TRBV5-6 and TRBJ1-1): DAGVTQSPTHLIKTRGQQVTLRCSPKSGHDTVSWYQQALGQGPQFIFQYYEEEERQRGNFPDRFSGHQFPNYSSELNVNALLLGDSALYLCASSSGARARRTEAFFGQGTRLTVV.

This chain uses TRBV12-3 or TRBV12-4 with TRBJ1-6; perhaps TRBD1 as D (5 bases). The CDR3 totals 13 residues. Between the trimmed V and J ends, which lost 2 bases and 13 bases, there was a span of 12 bases. CDR3 sequence: CASSLIRRGPLHF. CDR3 in DNA: TGTGCCAGCAGTTTAATCCGGCGGGGGCCCCTCCACTTT.

CDR3 in amino acids: CASSQDSQAPYGYTF. CDR3 sequence (DNA): TGTGCCAGCAGCCAGGACAGCCAAGCTCCCTATGGCTACACCTTC. The chain combines TRBV7-2 with TRBJ1-2; tentatively, D is TRBD1 (6 bases). This CDR3 contains 15 residues. Between the trimmed V and J ends, which lost 5 bases and 4 bases, there was a span of 17 bases. From germline, CDR1 is SGHTA and CDR2 FQGNSA.

The chain uses TRBV2 and TRBJ2-1, with D hard to call. Germline CDR1 SNHLY, CDR2 FYNNEI. V lost 1 base, J lost 3 bases, and 10 bases lay in between. The CDR3 consists of 15 residues. The DNA of the CDR3 is TGTGCCAGCAGTGAAGGGCAGCGAAACTACAATGAGCAGTTCTTC. Protein: CASSEGQRNYNEQFF.

The chain has TRBV7-2 and TRBJ1-3, with 8 nucleotides matching TRBD1. The CDR3 covers 17 residues. Per the germline V gene, CDR1 is SGHTA and CDR2 is FQGNSA. V lost 5 bases, J lost 0 bases, and 9 bases stayed unmatched. CDR3 in amino acids: CASSGIRTGSSGNTIYF. The CDR3 nucleotides read TGTGCCAGCAGCGGCATCCGGACAGGGAGCTCTGGAAACACCATATATTTT.

The chain uses TRBV7-6 and TRBJ2-3, with TRBD1 matching 10 bases. Germline CDR1 SGHVS, CDR2 FNYEAQ. The CDR3 loop spans 16 amino acids. V was pared by 3 bases and J by 5 bases, with 8 bases of the junction left unmatched. CDR3 in amino acids: CASSFRGTGVRDTQYF. The CDR3 DNA reads as TGTGCCAGCAGCTTCCGCGGGACAGGGGTTAGAGATACGCAGTATTTT.

The rearrangement links TRBV7-2 to TRBJ2-3; TRBD2 agrees at 12 bases. Per the germline V gene, CDR1 is SGHTA and CDR2 is FQGNSA. Trimming took 5 bases from V and 3 from J; bases not matched to a gene: 6. This CDR3 contains 16 residues. The CDR3 region has the DNA TGTGCCAGCAGCCTAAGAGGACTAGCGGGGACAGATACGCAGTATTTT. Encoded protein: CASSLRGLAGTDTQYF.

The chain links TRBV19 to TRBJ1-5, with 11 nucleotides matching TRBD1. J lost 10 bases, V lost 7 bases, and 12 bases had no gene match. Germline V gene lookup returns CDR1 LNHDA and CDR2 SQIVND (reference sequence). The CDR3 contains 15 residues. The CDR3 spells CASKGRDRGSRPQHF. CDR3 in DNA: TGTGCCAGTAAAGGTAGGGACAGGGGGTCGCGACCCCAGCATTTT.

The rearrangement uses TRBV5-1 and TRBJ1-1; D unresolved. The germline V gene has CDR1 SGHRS and CDR2 YFSETQ. The CDR3 runs to 13 residues. V dropped 0 bases and J dropped 10 bases, with 13 bases sitting between them. In DNA, the CDR3 is TGCGCCAGCAGCTTGGAGGGCCCGGGTGGAGCTTTCTTT. This sequence encodes CASSLEGPGGAFF.

This clone was seen a single time. J is TRBJ2-7 and V is TRBV7-2; D possibly corresponds to TRBD2 (5 bases). Germline CDR1 SGHTA, CDR2 FQGNSA. V was trimmed by 0 bases and J by 0 bases, leaving 6 bases between them. The length of the CDR3 is 14 residues. This CDR3 is CASSLAGLSYEQYF. The CDR3 DNA is TGTGCCAGCAGCTTAGCCGGACTCTCCTACGAGCAGTACTTC.

This chain links TRBV19 with TRBJ2-6; no definite D call. The CDR3 is 15 residues long. The V gene's germline CDR1 is LNHDA and CDR2 SQIVND (reference sequence). The V gene lost 8 bases and the J gene lost 2 bases, with 13 bases spanning the gap. CDR3 amino acids: CASSLRSAGANVLTF. CDR3 DNA sequence: TGTGCCAGTTCCTTAAGGAGTGCTGGGGCCAACGTCCTGACTTTC.

The V gene is TRBV19, the J gene TRBJ2-7; the D gene is possibly TRBD1 (5 bases). This CDR3 is 13 amino acids long. The germline V and J ends were trimmed by 9 bases and 2 bases, with 14 bases remaining between them. Germline CDR1 is LNHDA and CDR2 is SQIVND (reference sequence). CDR3 region: CASGRQGTYEQYF. Written as DNA, the CDR3 is TGTGCCAGCGGCAGGCAGGGAACCTACGAGCAGTACTTC.

Here the CDR3 DNA reads TGTGCCAGCAGCCCAAGCAGGGGGCTAGGCTACACCTTC. Amino acid sequence: CASSPSRGLGYTF. V usage is TRBV12-3 or TRBV12-4 and J usage is TRBJ1-2; 8 positions match TRBD1. J gave up 8 bases and V 6 bases, and 8 bases lay outside the gene matches. This CDR3 contains 13 residues.

On this clone itself: An end of the junction does not agree with germline; a read error may underlie this. This chain links TRBV7-2 with TRBJ2-7; 8 positions agree with TRBD2. The V gene's germline CDR1 is SGHTA and CDR2 FQGNSA. This CDR3 region has 13 residues. In nucleotides, the CDR3 is TGTGCCAGCAGCGTAGCGGGAAACTACGAGCAGTACTTC. The encoded protein is CASSVAGNYEQYF.

This clone was recorded only once. The chain employs TRBV27 and TRBJ2-1; 7 bases match TRBD1. The CDR3 is made up of 17 amino acids. With 0 bases clipped from V and 2 bases from J, the junction kept 7 bases outside the gene matches. Germline V gene sequence: CDR1 MNHEY, CDR2 SMNVEV (reference sequence). DNA for the CDR3: TGTGCCAGCAGTTTATCCCCGGACAGGAATACCTACAATGAGCAGTTCTTC. The encoded protein is CASSLSPDRNTYNEQFF.

The chain carries TRBV6-2 or TRBV6-3 and TRBJ2-7; 7 positions match TRBD1. The V gene end was trimmed by 4 bases and the J gene end by 3 bases; junction bases not matched to a gene: 3. The V gene's germline CDR1 is MNHEY and CDR2 SVGEGT. The CDR3 is 13 amino acids. In nucleotides, the CDR3 is TGTGCCAGCAGTTTTACAGGGGACTACGAGCAGTACTTC. Its translation is CASSFTGDYEQYF.

The chain uses TRBV5-1 and TRBJ2-5; TRBD2 aligns across 12 bases. CDR3 length equals 14 residues. CDR1 is SGHRS, CDR2 YFSETQ, per germline. Unmatched junction bases numbered 2, after V lost 1 base and J lost 7 bases. In nucleotides, the CDR3 is TGCGCCAGCAGCTTGACTAGCGGGGGGTCGACCCAGTACTTC. Residues: CASSLTSGGSTQYF. Combining the CDR3 with reference TRBV5-1 and TRBJ2-5 gives the whole variable domain KAGVTQTPRYLIKTRGQQVTLSCSPISGHRSVSWYQQTPGQGLQFLFEYFSETQRNKGNFPGRFSGRQFSNSRSEMNVSTLELGDSALYLCASSLTSGGSTQYFGPGTRLLVL.

V and J are TRBV29-1 and TRBJ1-1; weak D call: TRBD1 (5 bases). Trimming took 7 bases from V and 4 from J, leaving 16 bases between them. The CDR3 has 13 residues. In germline, CDR1 is SQVTM, CDR2 ANQGSEA. The CDR3 nucleotides are TGCAGCGCCGGGGGTCTTTTAGCCACTGAAGCTTTCTTT. This translates into CSAGGLLATEAFF. Full variable domain (missing parts from reference TRBV29-1 and TRBJ1-1): SAVISQKPSRDICQRGTSLTIQCQVDSQVTMMFWYRQQPGQSLTLIATANQGSEATYESGFVIDKFPISRPNLTFSTLTVSNMSPEDSSIYLCSAGGLLATEAFFGQGTRLTVV.